One sample yielded the 5 T cell receptor beta chains listed below, sequenced in a study of blood T cells in healthy people across ages. A J-beta primer mix and a sample-barcoded 5' primer were used in a second PCR of about 7 to 12 cycles. TCRdb used MiXCR to reprocess the 5' RACE reads, holding one entry per CDR3 protein. Among about 1.6 million distinct CDR3 sequences listed, 30% to 35% were seen once. Sequenced input: blood. All receptors derive from a woman younger than 45 in good health.

This chain uses TRBV29-1 with TRBJ1-2, with D perhaps TRBD1 (5 bases). The germline V and J ends were trimmed by 3 bases and 6 bases, with 17 bases remaining between them. The CDR3 consists of 14 residues. CDR1 is SQVTM and CDR2 is ANQGSEA in the germline V gene. As DNA, the CDR3 is TGCAGCGTTGACCGGGGCCTCGCGCGGGATGGCTACACCTTC. Its translation is CSVDRGLARDGYTF.

The chain has TRBV2 and TRBJ1-2; D is perhaps TRBD1 (5 bases). The CDR3 length is 14 residues. The germline V gene encodes CDR1 SNHLY and CDR2 FYNNEI. The V gene lost 1 base and the J gene lost 8 bases, with 14 bases spanning the gap. The CDR3 DNA reads as TGTGCCAGCAGTGAAGAGTGGCCCCAGGGAGGCTACACCTTC. Its protein product is CASSEEWPQGGYTF. The full variable domain, completed using reference TRBV2 and TRBJ1-2, is EPEVTQTPSHQVTQMGQEVILRCVPISNHLYFYWYRQILGQKVEFLVSFYNNEISEKSEIFDDQFSVERPDGSNFTLKIRSTKLEDSAMYFCASSEEWPQGGYTFGSGTRLTVV.

The chain joins TRBV28 to TRBJ1-2; 11 nucleotides agree with TRBD1. V shed 6 bases and J 4 bases; nucleotides not matched to a gene: 7. The CDR3 totals 15 residues. Germline loops: CDR1 MDHEN, CDR2 SYDVKM. Here the CDR3 reads CASSLGQGDIYGYTF. The CDR3 DNA reads TGTGCCAGCAGCCTGGGACAGGGGGATATCTATGGCTACACCTTC.

This clonotype was detected a few times. The V and J genes are TRBV20-1 and TRBJ1-1, with D hard to call. The CDR3 is 14 residues long. The V end lost 6 bases, the J end lost 1 base, and 15 bases lay between the germline ends. Germline assignment: CDR1 DFQATT and CDR2 SNEGSKA (reference sequence). CDR3 residues: CSAHLPGRNTEAFF. As DNA, the CDR3 is TGCAGTGCGCACTTGCCGGGGAGGAACACTGAAGCTTTCTTT.

This clonotype showed up just a few times. The chain employs TRBV25-1 and TRBJ2-5; a weak D match, TRBD2 (6 bases). The CDR3 is made up of 17 amino acids. CDR1 and CDR2 (germline): MGHDK, SYGVNS. V dropped 1 base and J dropped 4 bases, with 19 bases sitting between them. In DNA form, the CDR3 reads TGTGCCAGCAGTGAATCGGACTCCCGGGGAGGTGGAGAGACCCAGTACTTC. It translates to CASSESDSRGGGETQYF.